The 29 T cell receptor beta chains listed next were all sequenced from one sample in a study of CD8 T cells in ankylosing spondylitis. Via MiXCR, TCRdb re-called the 5' RACE reads, giving one row per CDR3 protein. Altogether around 340,000 distinct CDR3 sequences are present, approximately 15% being singletons, with the ten largest covering 1.1%. The sequenced material came from blood, either unsorted or a sorted T cell fraction (not recorded which). The receptors shown here come from a male donor with ankylosing spondylitis or in good health (not recorded which).

The chain uses TRBV6-6 and TRBJ1-2; 7 bases agree with TRBD1. V trimming: 6 bases; J trimming: 8 bases; junction bases outside the gene matches: 3. CDR1 is MNHNY, CDR2 SVGAGI, per germline (reference sequence). CDR3 length: 11 residues. CDR3 in amino acids: CASSTGEGYTF. CDR3 DNA: TGTGCCAGCAGCACAGGGGAAGGCTACACCTTC.

This clonotype has a count of ten or more. The chain is built from TRBV28 and TRBJ2-2; 8 nucleotides line up with TRBD1. The trim removed 5 bases at V and 2 bases at J, leaving 1 base unmatched. Germline V gene sequence: CDR1 MDHEN, CDR2 SYDVKM. The CDR3 length is 14 residues. As DNA, the CDR3 is TGTGCCAGCAGTGGACAGGGAAACACCGGGGAGCTGTTTTTT. Amino acids: CASSGQGNTGELFF.

This clonotype has a handful of counts. The chain joins TRBV5-1 to TRBJ2-1; a weak D match, TRBD2 (6 bases). V gave up 1 base and J gave up 4 bases, with 12 bases separating them. The germline gives CDR1 SGHRS, CDR2 YFSETQ. This CDR3 region has 15 residues. As DNA, the CDR3 is TGCGCCAGCAGCTTGTCGGGAGAGGGGTACAATGAGCAGTTCTTC. This sequence encodes CASSLSGEGYNEQFF.

The chain combines TRBV11-1 with TRBJ1-1; the D is unclear. V dropped 3 bases and J dropped 4 bases, with 12 bases sitting between them. Germline V gene data show CDR1 as SGHAT and CDR2 as FQDESV (reference sequence). This CDR3 is 14 amino acids long. The CDR3 reads CASSFQGLTTEAFF. The CDR3 nucleotides are TGTGCCAGCAGCTTCCAAGGGCTGACCACTGAAGCTTTCTTT.

The table lists this clonotype with a few counts. This chain uses TRBV9 with TRBJ2-5; D call uncertain. CDR3 size: 14 residues. V lost 0 bases and J 1 base, leaving 7 bases between the germline ends. CDR1 and CDR2 from the germline V gene are SGDLS and YYNGEE. This CDR3 is CASSVGSSQETQYF. The CDR3 DNA is TGTGCCAGCAGCGTAGGATCCAGCCAAGAGACCCAGTACTTC.

This clonotype was observed a handful of times. The rearrangement links TRBV3-1 to TRBJ1-6; TRBD1 matches at 7 bases. V lost 4 bases, J lost 6 bases, and 9 bases stayed unmatched. Germline loops: CDR1 LGHDT, CDR2 YNNKEL (reference sequence). The CDR3 length is 16 residues. The CDR3 DNA reads TGTGCCAGCAGCCCGTCCTCAGGGGGTATTAATTCACCCCTCCACTTT. Translated, it gives CASSPSSGGINSPLHF.

This clonotype was found many times. The rearrangement joins TRBV5-1 to TRBJ2-1; D is perhaps TRBD2 (5 bases). CDR3 length: 15 amino acids. Trimming left V 0 bases short and J 5 bases short, with 12 bases between. Germline V CDR1 and CDR2: SGHRS, YFSETQ. The CDR3, as DNA: TGCGCCAGCAGCTTGGGATCACTAGGGCACAATGAGCAGTTCTTC. Protein product: CASSLGSLGHNEQFF.

There are a few counts of this clonotype. This chain connects TRBV20-1 to TRBJ2-4; 9 bases are a match to TRBD1. The CDR3 runs 15 residues. Germline V gene lookup returns CDR1 DFQATT and CDR2 SNEGSKA (reference sequence). V shed 6 bases and J 8 bases; nucleotides not matched to a gene: 14. The CDR3 bases are TGCAGTGCGGGCCGGGACAGGGCCCATTCGGACATTCAGTACTTC. Its protein is CSAGRDRAHSDIQYF.

The rearrangement links TRBV2 to TRBJ1-1; D call uncertain. This CDR3 is built from 12 residues. The germline gives CDR1 SNHLY, CDR2 FYNNEI. The V end lost 4 bases, the J end lost 6 bases, and 9 bases lay between the germline ends. DNA for the CDR3: TGTGCCAGCAGTGCCATGGACGCTGAAGCTTTCTTT. It codes for CASSAMDAEAFF.

This clonotype has a single count. The genes are TRBV10-3 and TRBJ2-3; D possibly corresponds to TRBD1 (5 bases). V dropped 3 bases and J dropped 10 bases, with 11 bases sitting between them. The CDR3 runs to 12 residues. Germline V CDR1 and CDR2: ENHRY, SYGVKD. CDR3 coding DNA: TGTGCCATCAGTGATTATCAACAGGCGCAGTATTTT. Protein: CAISDYQQAQYF.

This clonotype was found a few times. The J gene is TRBJ2-5, the V gene TRBV7-2, with D perhaps TRBD1 (6 bases). The V end was cut by 2 bases, the J end by 4 bases, with 14 bases between. Germline values: CDR1 SGHTA, CDR2 FQGNSA. This CDR3 has 15 residues. CDR3 coding DNA: TGTGCCAGCAGCTTACACGGGAAAGGGGGAGAGACCCAGTACTTC. Translation gives CASSLHGKGGETQYF.

The V and J genes are TRBV12-3 or TRBV12-4 and TRBJ1-1; 7 nucleotides align to TRBD1. After removal of 6 bases from V and 3 bases from J, the junction contained 10 bases not matched to a gene. This CDR3 region has 15 residues. The CDR3 sequence is CASRLAGGRYTEAFF. CDR3 nucleotide sequence: TGTGCCAGCAGATTGGCAGGGGGACGATACACTGAAGCTTTCTTT.

The rearrangement links TRBV10-3 to TRBJ2-3, with 9 positions matching TRBD1. Trimming took 2 bases from V and 2 from J; bases not matched to a gene: 5. Germline V CDR1 and CDR2: ENHRY, SYGVKD. The CDR3 loop spans 16 amino acids. The CDR3 nucleotides are TGTGCCATCAGTGAGCCGGGGACAGGGCCCACAGATACGCAGTATTTT. It encodes CAISEPGTGPTDTQYF.

This clonotype was seen a few times. The genes are TRBV12-3 or TRBV12-4 and TRBJ2-7; 7 nucleotides line up with TRBD1. CDR3 length equals 14 residues. V shed 3 bases, J shed 3 bases, and the junction held 5 bases outside the gene matches. CDR3 loop: CASSLTGKSYEQYF. DNA for the CDR3: TGTGCCAGCAGTTTGACAGGGAAAAGCTACGAGCAGTACTTC.

The chain employs TRBV12-3 or TRBV12-4 and TRBJ1-1; 7 nucleotides line up with TRBD1. Germline trimming cut 5 bases from V and 4 bases from J; bases unmatched to any gene: 4. The CDR3 is 13 amino acids. CDR3 in DNA: TGTGCCAGCAGTAACAGGGGAGGCACTGAAGCTTTCTTT. The encoded protein is CASSNRGGTEAFF.

V and J are TRBV10-3 and TRBJ1-1; 8 bases are a match to TRBD1. CDR1 and CDR2 (germline): ENHRY, SYGVKD. The CDR3 covers 16 residues. Unmatched junction bases numbered 8, after V lost 4 bases and J lost 1 base. The CDR3 DNA sequence: TGTGCCATCAGTGGTTATGGAGGACAGGGGAACACTGAAGCTTTCTTT. Encoded protein: CAISGYGGQGNTEAFF.

V gene TRBV3-1 combines with J gene TRBJ1-6, with D uncertain. Between the trimmed V and J ends, which lost 0 bases and 3 bases, there was a span of 6 bases. Looked up from germline, CDR1 is LGHDT and CDR2 is YNNKEL (reference sequence). The CDR3 contains 15 residues. The CDR3 loop is CASSQEASYNSPLHF. The CDR3 bases are TGTGCCAGCAGCCAAGAAGCCAGCTATAATTCACCCCTCCACTTT.

The table lists this clonotype with many counts. The chain recombines TRBV29-1 with TRBJ2-7, with D perhaps matching TRBD1 (6 bases). The CDR3 has 12 residues. V lost 6 bases and J 0 bases, leaving 9 bases between the germline ends. The germline gives CDR1 SQVTM, CDR2 ANQGSEA. CDR3 sequence reads: CSVRTVSYEQYF. The CDR3 coding sequence is TGCAGCGTCAGGACAGTCTCCTACGAGCAGTACTTC.

This clonotype was seen a handful of times. This CDR3 reads CASSYYYPGGTSDSNEQFF. Here the CDR3 DNA reads TGTGCCAGCAGTTACTACTACCCCGGAGGGACTAGCGATTCCAATGAGCAGTTCTTC. The V and J genes are TRBV6-5 and TRBJ2-1; 10 nucleotides align to TRBD2. The J segment lost 6 bases and the V segment lost 1 base, leaving 15 bases of the junction unmatched. Germline V gene sequence: CDR1 MNHEY, CDR2 SVGAGI. The CDR3 is 19 residues long.

There are many counts of this clonotype. The chain recombines TRBV7-8 with TRBJ2-2; D gene uncertain. The ends were cut back, 6 bases at V and 7 bases at J, with 12 bases in the middle. The CDR3 contains 13 residues. Germline V gene data show CDR1 as SGHVS and CDR2 as FQNEAQ. The CDR3 loop is CASSFDTLGELFF. DNA for the CDR3: TGTGCCAGCAGTTTCGACACGCTCGGGGAGCTGTTTTTT.

This clonotype showed up just a few times. The rearrangement uses TRBV12-3 or TRBV12-4 and TRBJ2-5, with 11 bases that match TRBD2. The CDR3 loop spans 15 amino acids. The trim removed 6 bases at V and 6 bases at J, leaving 9 bases unmatched. CDR3 in DNA: TGTGCCAGCAGCAAAACCGGGACTAGCGGAAAGACCCAGTACTTC. Amino acid sequence: CASSKTGTSGKTQYF.

The table lists this clonotype with a few counts. The chain links TRBV10-3 to TRBJ2-7, with 8 nucleotides matching TRBD1. CDR3 length: 13 amino acids. CDR1 and CDR2 from the germline V gene are ENHRY and SYGVKD. Losses at the gene ends were 7 bases for V and 0 bases for J; bases not matched to a gene: 2. As DNA, the CDR3 is TGTGCCATCAATCAGGGGGCCTCCTACGAGCAGTACTTC. This translates into CAINQGASYEQYF.

The chain recombines TRBV5-1 with TRBJ2-3, with 10 positions matching TRBD2. The junction had 9 bases not matched to a gene; V was cut back by 2 bases and J by 0 bases. The germline V gene has CDR1 SGHRS and CDR2 YFSETQ. CDR3 length: 18 amino acids. Here the CDR3 reads CASSFLAGALASTDTQYF. The CDR3 bases are TGCGCCAGCAGCTTCCTAGCGGGGGCCCTTGCTAGCACAGATACGCAGTATTTT. Filled out from reference TRBV5-1 and TRBJ2-3, the complete variable domain reads KAGVTQTPRYLIKTRGQQVTLSCSPISGHRSVSWYQQTPGQGLQFLFEYFSETQRNKGNFPGRFSGRQFSNSRSEMNVSTLELGDSALYLCASSFLAGALASTDTQYFGPGTRLTVL.

J is TRBJ2-1 and V is TRBV27; 9 positions match TRBD2. CDR3 size: 15 residues. Germline V gives CDR1 MNHEY, CDR2 SMNVEV (reference sequence). The V segment lost 1 base and the J segment 7 bases; nucleotides outside the gene matches: 5. The CDR3 DNA reads as TGTGCCAGCAGTTTATGGGCTAGCGGGGCGAATGAGCAGTTCTTC. Translated, it gives CASSLWASGANEQFF.

The DNA for the CDR3 is TGTGCCAGCAGCGCCCCAGCCTACGAGCAGTACTTC. This sequence encodes CASSAPAYEQYF. V and J are TRBV7-9 and TRBJ2-7, with D hard to call. The CDR3 has 12 residues. V lost 5 bases and J 2 bases, leaving 7 bases between the germline ends. The germline CDR1 and CDR2 sequences are SEHNR and FQNEAQ (reference sequence).

The chain is built from TRBV12-3 or TRBV12-4 and TRBJ2-2, with 9 nucleotides matching TRBD2. This CDR3 has 14 residues. The V gene end was trimmed by 4 bases and the J gene end by 5 bases; junction bases not matched to a gene: 2. The CDR3 here is CASSSTSGTGELFF. DNA of the CDR3: TGTGCCAGCAGTTCGACTAGCGGTACCGGGGAGCTGTTTTTT.

There are many counts of this clonotype. The chain is built from TRBV5-5 and TRBJ2-1; the match to TRBD2 covers 14 bases. CDR1 SGHKS and CDR2 YYEKEE come from the germline V gene (reference sequence). After removal of 4 bases from V and 4 bases from J, the junction contained 1 base not matched to a gene. The CDR3 spans 15 residues. The CDR3 sequence is CASSRTSGGYNEQFF. CDR3 DNA: TGTGCCAGCAGCCGGACTAGCGGGGGGTACAATGAGCAGTTCTTC.

The chain is built from TRBV20-1 and TRBJ1-2; D perhaps matches TRBD1 (5 bases). The CDR3 runs 14 residues. Germline loops: CDR1 DFQATT, CDR2 SNEGSKA (reference sequence). V lost 0 bases and J 6 bases, leaving 14 bases between the germline ends. The CDR3 here is CSARDLGGEDGYTF. The CDR3, as DNA: TGCAGTGCTAGAGACCTTGGGGGAGAAGATGGCTACACCTTC.

The chain links TRBV12-3 or TRBV12-4 to TRBJ2-7, with D uncertain. The CDR3 runs to 12 residues. The V gene lost 0 bases and the J gene lost 3 bases, with 3 bases spanning the gap. In DNA, the CDR3 is TGTGCCAGCAGTTTAGCGCGCTACGAGCAGTACTTC. This sequence encodes CASSLARYEQYF.